This T cell receptor (beta chain) was identified during a study of regulatory T cells in long-lasting Graves disease. Regarding the study as a whole: Persistent patients had more shared public clonotypes (roughly 2,500) than new patients (roughly 970). There were preferences for TRBV28, TRBJ1-2 and TRBJ2-5 in persistent disease.

The time point was: persistent/refractory GD, antithyroid drugs over 5 years with positive TRAb. Generation of the TCR library employed RNA extracted from PBMCs. The authors diagnosed Graves' disease using American Thyroid Association guidelines. Researchers made TCR beta libraries by using iRepertoire HTBI primers and running Arm-PCR on CDR3 regions. As handled by the study authors: Across all samples, about 62 TRBV segments and roughly 14 TRBJ segments were identified. One entry per CDR3 protein results from TCRdb running MiXCR on the multiplex PCR reads. The V and J calls shown here were made by TCRdb, not taken from the authors' results. The sample has about 400,000 distinct CDR3 sequences, less than 25% seen once. This clonotype was found once. No antigen is known for it. Trimming removed 3 bases at V and 4 bases at J, with 10 bases between. The CDR3 loop spans 14 amino acids. Looked up from germline, CDR1 is MDHEN and CDR2 is SYDVKM.

The TCR comes from a female donor with Graves disease. The sequences come from peripheral blood mononuclear cells (PBMCs), collected when the disease was refractory, from a patient treated with antithyroid drugs. This rearrangement joins TRBV28 to TRBJ2-1, with a possible D match to TRBD2 (7 bases). The chain's CDR3 is CASSFRGAYNEQFF. CDR3 DNA: TGTGCCAGCAGTTTCCGGGGGGCTTACAATGAGCAGTTCTTC.